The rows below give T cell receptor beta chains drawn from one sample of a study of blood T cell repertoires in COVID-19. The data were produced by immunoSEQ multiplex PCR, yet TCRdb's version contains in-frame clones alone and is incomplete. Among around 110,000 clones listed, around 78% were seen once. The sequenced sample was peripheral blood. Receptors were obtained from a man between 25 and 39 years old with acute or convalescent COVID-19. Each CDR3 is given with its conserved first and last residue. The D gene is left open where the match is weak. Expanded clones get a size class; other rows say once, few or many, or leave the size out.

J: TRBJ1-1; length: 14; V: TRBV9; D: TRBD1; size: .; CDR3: CASTTGGMNTEAFF; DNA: TGTGCCAGCACGACAGGGGGGATGAACACTGAAGCTTTCTTT
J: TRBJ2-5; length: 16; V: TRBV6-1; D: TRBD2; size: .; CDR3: CASSEALAGGGETQYF; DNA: TGTGCCAGCAGTGAAGCTCTAGCGGGAGGGGGAGAGACCCAGTACTTC
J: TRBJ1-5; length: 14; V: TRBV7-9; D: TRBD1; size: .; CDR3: CASSLGQGGQPQHF; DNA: TGTGCCAGCAGCTTAGGACAGGGAGGTCAGCCCCAGCATTTT
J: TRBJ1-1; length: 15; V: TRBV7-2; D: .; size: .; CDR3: CASSLWGGVNTEAFF; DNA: TGTGCCAGCAGCTTATGGGGGGGGGTGAACACTGAAGCTTTCTTT
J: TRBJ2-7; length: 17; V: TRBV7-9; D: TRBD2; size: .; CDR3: CASSSSLSLAGVYEQYF; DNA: TGTGCCAGCAGCTCGTCGCTTTCGCTAGCGGGGGTTTACGAGCAGTACTTC
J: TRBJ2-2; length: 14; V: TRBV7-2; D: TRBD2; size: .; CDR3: CASSPGLAIGELFF; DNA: TGTGCCAGCAGCCCGGGACTAGCAATCGGGGAGCTGTTTTTT
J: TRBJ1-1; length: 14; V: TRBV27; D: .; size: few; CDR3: CASSPAGMSTEAFF; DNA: TGTGCCAGCAGTCCCGCGGGAATGTCCACTGAAGCTTTCTTT
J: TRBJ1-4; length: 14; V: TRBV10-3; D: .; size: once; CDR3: CAISPRRFSEKLFF; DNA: TGTGCCATCAGCCCGAGGAGGTTTAGTGAAAAACTGTTTTTT
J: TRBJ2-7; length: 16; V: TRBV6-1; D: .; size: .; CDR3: CASSEAYRPRVREQYF; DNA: TGTGCCAGCAGTGAAGCGTACAGACCCCGTGTCCGGGAGCAGTACTTC
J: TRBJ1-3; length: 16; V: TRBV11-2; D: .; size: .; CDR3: CASSLVGRSSGNTIYF; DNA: TGTGCCAGCAGCTTAGTCGGGAGGAGCTCTGGAAACACCATATATTTT
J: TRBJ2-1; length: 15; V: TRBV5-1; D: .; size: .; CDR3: CASSLGAGYYNEQFF; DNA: TGCGCCAGCAGCTTGGGGGCGGGGTACTACAATGAGCAGTTCTTC
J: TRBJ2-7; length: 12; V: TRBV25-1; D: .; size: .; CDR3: CASGRGIYEQYF; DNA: TGTGCCAGCGGAAGAGGGATCTACGAGCAGTACTTC
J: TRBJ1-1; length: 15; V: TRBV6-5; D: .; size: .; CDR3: CASSYAGGTYTEAFF; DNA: TGTGCCAGCAGTTACGCGGGGGGGACTTACACTGAAGCTTTCTTT
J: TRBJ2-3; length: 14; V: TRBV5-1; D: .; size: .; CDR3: CASSLAGSADTQYF; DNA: TGCGCCAGCAGCTTGGCGGGGAGCGCAGATACGCAGTATTTT
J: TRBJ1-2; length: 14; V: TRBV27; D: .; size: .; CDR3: CASRLQGLGYGYTF; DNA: TGTGCCAGCAGGCTACAGGGATTAGGCTATGGCTACACCTTC
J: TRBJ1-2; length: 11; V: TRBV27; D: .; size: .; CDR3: CASSSGVGYTF; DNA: TGTGCCAGCAGCTCAGGGGTTGGCTACACCTTC
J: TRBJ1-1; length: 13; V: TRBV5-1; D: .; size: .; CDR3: CASSSGQTIEAFF; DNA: TGCGCCAGCAGCTCTGGACAGACGATAGAAGCTTTCTTT
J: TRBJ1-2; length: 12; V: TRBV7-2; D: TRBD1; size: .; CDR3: CASSDIGTGLYF; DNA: TGTGCCAGCAGCGATATTGGGACAGGACTCTATTTC
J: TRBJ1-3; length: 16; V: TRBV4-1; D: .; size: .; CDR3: CASSQVYRENGNTIYF; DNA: TGCGCCAGCAGCCAAGTTTACAGGGAGAATGGAAACACCATATATTTT
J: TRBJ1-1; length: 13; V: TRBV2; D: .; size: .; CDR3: CASSAEANTEAFF; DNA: TGTGCCAGCAGTGCGGAGGCGAACACTGAAGCTTTCTTT
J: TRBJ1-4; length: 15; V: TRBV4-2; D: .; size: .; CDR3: CASSQEVATNEKLFF; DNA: TGTGCCAGCAGCCAGGAGGTTGCAACTAATGAAAAACTGTTTTTT
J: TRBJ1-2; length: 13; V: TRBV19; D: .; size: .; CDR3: CASSANRDGGYTF; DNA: TGTGCCAGTAGTGCAAACAGGGATGGTGGCTACACCTTC
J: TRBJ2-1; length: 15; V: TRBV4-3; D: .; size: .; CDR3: CASSQALGGAYEQFF; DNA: TGCGCCAGCAGCCAAGCCCTCGGGGGTGCGTATGAGCAGTTCTTC
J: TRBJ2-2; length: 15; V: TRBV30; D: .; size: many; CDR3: CAWKTQGEDTGELFF; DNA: TGTGCCTGGAAAACCCAGGGGGAGGACACCGGGGAGCTGTTTTTT
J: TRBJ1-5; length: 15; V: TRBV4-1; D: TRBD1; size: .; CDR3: CASSQGTGGNQPQHF; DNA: TGCGCCAGCAGCCAAGGGACAGGGGGCAATCAGCCCCAGCATTTT
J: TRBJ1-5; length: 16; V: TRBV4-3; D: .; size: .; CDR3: CASSQDGGARPRAQHF; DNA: TGCGCCAGCAGCCAAGATGGGGGGGCCAGGCCAAGGGCCCAGCATTTT
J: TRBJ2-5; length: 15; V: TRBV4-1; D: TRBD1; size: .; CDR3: CASSQDPDRGDAQYF; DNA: TGCGCCAGCAGCCAAGACCCCGACAGGGGCGATGCCCAGTACTTC
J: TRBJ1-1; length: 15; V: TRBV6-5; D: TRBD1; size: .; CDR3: CATAGQAVWSSEAFF; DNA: TGTGCCACCGCGGGACAGGCCGTTTGGTCGTCTGAAGCTTTCTTT
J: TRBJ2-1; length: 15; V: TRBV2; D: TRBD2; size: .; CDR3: CASSESLAGGNEQFF; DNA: TGTGCCAGCAGTGAAAGCCTAGCGGGAGGTAATGAGCAGTTCTTC
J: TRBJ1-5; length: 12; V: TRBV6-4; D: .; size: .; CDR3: CASRPRVPPQHF; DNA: TGTGCCAGCAGACCCAGGGTTCCGCCCCAGCATTTT
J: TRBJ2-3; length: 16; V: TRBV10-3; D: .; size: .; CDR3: CAISDGAGRSTDTQYF; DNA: TGTGCCATCAGTGACGGTGCGGGACGGAGCACAGATACGCAGTATTTT
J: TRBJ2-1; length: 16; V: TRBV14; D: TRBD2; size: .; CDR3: CASSQVGLAGANEQFF; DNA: TGTGCCAGCAGCCAAGTGGGACTAGCGGGAGCTAATGAGCAGTTCTTC
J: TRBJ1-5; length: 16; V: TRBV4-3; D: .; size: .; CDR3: CASSQAVAGSNQPQHF; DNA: TGCGCCAGCAGCCAAGCGGTTGCGGGTAGCAATCAGCCCCAGCATTTT
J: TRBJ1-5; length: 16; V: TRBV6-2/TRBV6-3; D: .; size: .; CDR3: CASSRRDTGDNQPQHF; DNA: TGTGCCAGCAGTCGAAGGGACACCGGGGACAATCAGCCCCAGCATTTT
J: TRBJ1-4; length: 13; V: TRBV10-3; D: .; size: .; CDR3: CATSLERNEKLFF; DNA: TGTGCCACCTCCTTGGAGAGAAATGAAAAACTGTTTTTT
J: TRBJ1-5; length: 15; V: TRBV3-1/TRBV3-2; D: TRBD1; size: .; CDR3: CASSQARGPDQPQHF; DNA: TGTGCCAGCAGCCAAGCCAGGGGGCCGGATCAGCCCCAGCATTTT
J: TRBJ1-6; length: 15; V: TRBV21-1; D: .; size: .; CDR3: CASSNRRGRNSPLHF; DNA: TGTGCCAGCAGCAATCGCAGGGGGAGGAATTCACCCCTCCACTTT
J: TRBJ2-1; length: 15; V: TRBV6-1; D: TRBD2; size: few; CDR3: CASSETSGSYNEQFF; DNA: TGTGCCAGCAGTGAAACTAGCGGGAGCTACAATGAGCAGTTCTTC
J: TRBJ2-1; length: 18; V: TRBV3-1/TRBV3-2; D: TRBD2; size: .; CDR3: CASSPTLSGRGAYNEQFF; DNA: TGTGCCAGCAGCCCTACACTAAGCGGGAGAGGGGCCTACAATGAGCAGTTCTTC
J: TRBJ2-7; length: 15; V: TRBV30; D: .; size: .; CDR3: CAWSVKRAPSNEQYF; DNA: TGTGCCTGGAGTGTAAAGAGGGCTCCCTCCAACGAGCAGTACTTC
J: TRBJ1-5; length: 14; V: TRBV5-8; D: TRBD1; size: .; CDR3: CASSGTGITQPQHF; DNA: TGTGCCAGCAGCGGGACAGGGATCACTCAGCCCCAGCATTTT
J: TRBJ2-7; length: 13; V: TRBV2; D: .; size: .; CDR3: CASSEIGGGEQYF; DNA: TGTGCCAGCAGTGAAATAGGAGGCGGCGAGCAGTACTTC
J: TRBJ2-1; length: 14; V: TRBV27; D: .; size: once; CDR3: CASSYTDSYNEQFF; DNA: TGTGCCAGCAGTTACACAGACTCCTACAATGAGCAGTTCTTC
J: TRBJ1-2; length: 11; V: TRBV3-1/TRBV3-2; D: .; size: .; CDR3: CASSASYGYTF; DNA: TGTGCCAGCAGCGCCAGCTATGGCTACACCTTC
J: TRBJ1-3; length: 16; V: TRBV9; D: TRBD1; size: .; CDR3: CASSVAGQGLGNTIYF; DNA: TGTGCCAGCAGCGTGGCCGGACAGGGGTTGGGAAACACCATATATTTT
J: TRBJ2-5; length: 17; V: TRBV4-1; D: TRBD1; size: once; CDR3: CASSRTGGASGVETQYF; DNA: TGCGCCAGCAGCCGGACAGGGGGCGCATCGGGGGTGGAGACCCAGTACTTC
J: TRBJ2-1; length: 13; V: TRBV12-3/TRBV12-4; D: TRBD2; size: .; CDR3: CASRLAGEGEQFF; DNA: TGTGCCAGCCGACTAGCGGGAGAGGGTGAGCAGTTCTTC
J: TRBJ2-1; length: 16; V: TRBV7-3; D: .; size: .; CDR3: CASSEEGGSSYNEQFF; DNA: TGTGCCAGCAGCGAAGAGGGGGGGAGCTCCTACAATGAGCAGTTCTTC
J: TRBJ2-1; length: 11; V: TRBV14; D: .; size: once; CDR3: CASSVEGEQFF; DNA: TGTGCCAGCAGCGTCGAGGGTGAGCAGTTCTTC
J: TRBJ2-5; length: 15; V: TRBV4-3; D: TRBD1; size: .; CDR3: CASSQGQGKGETQYF; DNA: TGCGCCAGCAGCCAGGGACAGGGTAAAGGTGAGACCCAGTACTTC
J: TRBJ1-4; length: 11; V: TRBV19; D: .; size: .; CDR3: CASRSNEKLFF; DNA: TGTGCCAGTAGGAGTAATGAAAAACTGTTTTTT
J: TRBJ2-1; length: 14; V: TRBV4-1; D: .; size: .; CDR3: CASSQERASNEQFF; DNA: TGCGCCAGCAGCCAAGAGAGGGCCTCCAATGAGCAGTTCTTC
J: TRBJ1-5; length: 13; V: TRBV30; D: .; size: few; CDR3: CAWSAGRNQPQHF; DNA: TGTGCCTGGAGTGCAGGGCGTAATCAGCCCCAGCATTTT
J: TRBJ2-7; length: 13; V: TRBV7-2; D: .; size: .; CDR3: CASSEVQGYEQYF; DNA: TGTGCCAGCAGCGAAGTCCAGGGCTACGAGCAGTACTTC
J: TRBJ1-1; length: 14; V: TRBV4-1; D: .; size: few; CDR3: CASSHTQEGGKAFF; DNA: TGCGCCAGCAGCCATACGCAGGAAGGCGGGAAGGCTTTCTTT